The source of this T cell receptor (beta chain) is a study of T cells in localized non-small cell lung cancer. Whole-study findings and limits: Exceeding tumor, uninvolved adjacent lung had the highest T cell clonality. Adjacent lung was found to contain a median roughly 58 of the top 100 tumor clones. The tumor had only one region sequenced, so heterogeneity remains possible. A higher density of T cells in blood coincided with extended overall survival.

As for this clone: Its antigen is currently unknown.

CDR1 MNHEY and CDR2 SMNVEV come from the germline V gene (reference sequence). The CDR3 covers 16 residues. J was trimmed by 0 bases and V by 6 bases; bases with no gene match: 8. Clones were sequenced by immunoSEQ multiplex PCR, and TCRdb holds only the in-frame ones, with some missing. Found here are roughly 30,000 clones, around 90% of them singletons; the top ten hold under 5.5%. This sequence originates from a woman aged 35 to 70 with stage III lung adenocarcinoma. V and J are TRBV27 and TRBJ2-5; TRBD1 agrees at 9 bases. This specimen was peripheral blood mononuclear cells, taken before any cancer treatment. DNA for the CDR3: TGTGCCAGCAGCTCCATCCGGGACAGGGACCAAGAGACCCAGTACTTC. Translating gives CASSSIRDRDQETQYF.